The rows below give T cell receptor beta chains drawn from one sample of a study of beta chain features in type 1 diabetes. Generated by immunoSEQ multiplex PCR, the TCRdb table keeps only in-frame clones and is missing some. The sample contains more than 550,000 clones, 11% to 15% of which appear only once. The material sequenced was naive CD4+ T cells from blood. These receptors originate from a man between 18 and 35 years old with type 1 diabetes. CDR3s include the opening cysteine and the closing phenylalanine or tryptophan. D genes are given only for firm matches. Expanded clones get a size class; other rows say once, few or many, or leave the size out.

size: NA; V: TRBV11-3; D: NA; J: TRBJ1-1; length: 14; DNA: TGTGCCAGCAGTCAGGACAAGTTGAACACTGAAGCTTTCTTT; CDR3: CASSQDKLNTEAFF
size: NA; V: TRBV7-2; D: NA; J: TRBJ2-5; length: 13; DNA: TGTGCCAGCAGCTTAGGGCACGGGGAGACCCAGTACTTC; CDR3: CASSLGHGETQYF
size: NA; V: TRBV5-4; D: TRBD2; J: TRBJ2-3; length: 15; DNA: TGTGCCAGCAGCCAAGGACTAGCTTGGACAGATACGCAGTATTTT; CDR3: CASSQGLAWTDTQYF
size: NA; V: TRBV15; D: TRBD1; J: TRBJ2-1; length: 18; DNA: TGTGCCACCAGCAGCGAAGCCGGGACAGGGGGCCGGTGGAATGAGCAGTTCTTC; CDR3: CATSSEAGTGGRWNEQFF
size: NA; V: TRBV11-2; D: NA; J: TRBJ2-7; length: 11; DNA: TGTGCCAGCAGCTTAATCTACGAGCAGTACTTC; CDR3: CASSLIYEQYF
size: NA; V: TRBV11-2; D: TRBD1; J: TRBJ2-1; length: 13; DNA: TGTGCCAGCAGCCTGGACAGGGGCGATGAGCAGTTCTTC; CDR3: CASSLDRGDEQFF
size: few; V: TRBV7-9; D: TRBD2; J: TRBJ2-5; length: 15; DNA: TGTGCCAGCAGCTTAGAGCTAGCGGGTTTAGAGACCCAGTACTTC; CDR3: CASSLELAGLETQYF
size: NA; V: TRBV7-6; D: TRBD2; J: TRBJ2-5; length: 14; DNA: TGTGCCAGCAGCCCTAGCGGGACTCAAGAGACCCAGTACTTC; CDR3: CASSPSGTQETQYF
size: few; V: TRBV18; D: NA; J: TRBJ1-1; length: 13; DNA: TGTGCCAGCTCCCCTGGACAGAACACTGAAGCTTTCTTT; CDR3: CASSPGQNTEAFF
size: NA; V: TRBV9; D: NA; J: TRBJ2-3; length: 16; DNA: TGTGCCAGCAGCGTAGTCTTGGGGCAAGGCACAGATACGCAGTATTTT; CDR3: CASSVVLGQGTDTQYF
size: few; V: TRBV2; D: NA; J: TRBJ2-7; length: 12; DNA: TGTGCCAGCAGTGATTCGGGTTACGAGCAGTACTTC; CDR3: CASSDSGYEQYF
size: few; V: TRBV18; D: NA; J: TRBJ2-7; length: 15; DNA: TGTGCCAGCTCAGCAAGGGCCCAAGGCCCCTACGAGCAGTACTTC; CDR3: CASSARAQGPYEQYF
size: few; V: TRBV7-9; D: TRBD2; J: TRBJ2-7; length: 15; DNA: TGTGCCAGCAGCCTTCATAGCGGGACTCTCTACGAGCAGTACTTC; CDR3: CASSLHSGTLYEQYF
size: few; V: TRBV7-2; D: NA; J: TRBJ2-1; length: 15; DNA: TGTGCCAGCAGCCGCGTAGGCGGAGCGAACAATGAGCAGTTCTTC; CDR3: CASSRVGGANNEQFF
size: NA; V: TRBV2; D: NA; J: TRBJ2-7; length: 12; DNA: TGTGCCAGCAGTGATGGGCCACGAGAGCAGTACTTC; CDR3: CASSDGPREQYF
size: NA; V: TRBV7-9; D: NA; J: TRBJ1-2; length: 16; DNA: TGTGCCAGCAGCTTAGATGTAGGCCTCCGGTATGAGGGCTACACCTTC; CDR3: CASSLDVGLRYEGYTF
size: few; V: TRBV7-9; D: NA; J: TRBJ1-2; length: 10; DNA: TGTGCCAGCAGACGACATGGCTACACCTTC; CDR3: CASRRHGYTF
size: NA; V: TRBV9; D: NA; J: TRBJ2-1; length: 15; DNA: TGTGCCAGCAGCGTAGTCGGAGGGCTCTACAATGAGCAGTTCTTC; CDR3: CASSVVGGLYNEQFF
size: few; V: TRBV25-1; D: TRBD2; J: TRBJ2-5; length: 17; DNA: TGTGCCAGCAGTGCCGGGACTAGCGGGAGAGGGGCAGAGACCCAGTACTTC; CDR3: CASSAGTSGRGAETQYF
size: NA; V: TRBV2; D: TRBD2; J: TRBJ2-7; length: 19; DNA: TGTGCCAGCAGCATTCTCCGCTCGGCAGCGGGAGGGCCTGTCCACGAGCAGTACTTC; CDR3: CASSILRSAAGGPVHEQYF
size: NA; V: TRBV7-9; D: TRBD1; J: TRBJ2-1; length: 14; DNA: TGTGCCAGCAGCAAGGGACAGGCCTACAATGAGCAGTTCTTC; CDR3: CASSKGQAYNEQFF
size: NA; V: TRBV6-6; D: NA; J: TRBJ1-2; length: 13; DNA: TGTGCCAGCAGTTCACACGGCAATTATGGCTACACCTTC; CDR3: CASSSHGNYGYTF
size: NA; V: TRBV19; D: NA; J: TRBJ2-7; length: 15; DNA: TGTGCCAGTAGTATTGGGCAGATCGACTCCTACGAGCAGTACTTC; CDR3: CASSIGQIDSYEQYF
size: NA; V: TRBV28; D: NA; J: TRBJ1-1; length: 15; DNA: TGTGCCAGCAGCAACCCCATAGCGGTTAACACTGAAGCTTTCTTT; CDR3: CASSNPIAVNTEAFF
size: NA; V: TRBV14; D: TRBD1; J: TRBJ2-1; length: 14; DNA: TGTGCCAGCACAAAAGACAGGGTGAGTGATGAGCAGTTCTTC; CDR3: CASTKDRVSDEQFF
size: NA; V: TRBV29-1; D: NA; J: TRBJ1-1; length: 13; DNA: TGCAGCGTTGTGGGGGGCGCGAACACTGAAGCTTTCTTT; CDR3: CSVVGGANTEAFF
size: few; V: TRBV5-1; D: TRBD1; J: TRBJ2-1; length: 13; DNA: TGCGCCAGCTCCGGGACAGGAAACAATGAGCAGTTCTTC; CDR3: CASSGTGNNEQFF
size: NA; V: TRBV7-2; D: NA; J: TRBJ1-3; length: 15; DNA: TGTGCCAGCAGCTTAGGCGGGGGGTACGGAAACACCATATATTTT; CDR3: CASSLGGGYGNTIYF
size: few; V: TRBV29-1; D: TRBD1; J: TRBJ2-5; length: 13; DNA: TGCAGCGTTGCGTTCGACAGGGGAGAGACCCAGTACTTC; CDR3: CSVAFDRGETQYF
size: few; V: TRBV29-1; D: NA; J: TRBJ2-7; length: 11; DNA: TGCAGCGCTGACGGACGAGACGAGCAGTACTTC; CDR3: CSADGRDEQYF
size: NA; V: TRBV28; D: NA; J: TRBJ2-7; length: 11; DNA: TGTGCCAGTGGACAAGCCTACGAGCAGTACTTC; CDR3: CASGQAYEQYF
size: few; V: TRBV13; D: NA; J: TRBJ1-5; length: 15; DNA: TGTGCCAGCAGCTTAGGCCGGGGCCTCAATCAGCCCCAGCATTTT; CDR3: CASSLGRGLNQPQHF
size: few; V: TRBV5-1; D: NA; J: TRBJ1-2; length: 12; DNA: TGCGCCAGCAGCTCGGCCGGGACGCCGGGCACCTTC; CDR3: CASSSAGTPGTF
size: few; V: TRBV28; D: NA; J: TRBJ1-1; length: 15; DNA: TGTGCCAGCAGTCCCCTCCGTTTTATGAACACTGAAGCTTTCTTT; CDR3: CASSPLRFMNTEAFF
size: few; V: TRBV9; D: TRBD2; J: TRBJ2-7; length: 15; DNA: TGTGCCAGCAGCGTAGGTGAAGCGGGAGTTTCCGAGCAGTACTTC; CDR3: CASSVGEAGVSEQYF
size: few; V: TRBV4-1; D: NA; J: TRBJ2-5; length: 12; DNA: TGCGCCAGCAGCCAAGATGAGGAGACCCAGTACTTC; CDR3: CASSQDEETQYF
size: few; V: TRBV5-1; D: NA; J: TRBJ2-5; length: 15; DNA: TGCGCCAGCAGCTTTAATACAGGGTTGGGCGAGACCCAGTACTTC; CDR3: CASSFNTGLGETQYF
size: NA; V: TRBV29-1; D: NA; J: TRBJ2-1; length: 12; DNA: TGCAGCGTTGCGTCGCAGTACAATGAGCAGTTCTTC; CDR3: CSVASQYNEQFF
size: NA; V: TRBV19; D: TRBD1; J: TRBJ1-4; length: 14; DNA: TGTGCCAGTAGTATCGGGACAGTTAATGAAAAACTGTTTTTT; CDR3: CASSIGTVNEKLFF
size: few; V: TRBV25-1; D: NA; J: TRBJ2-7; length: 11; DNA: TGTGCCAGCAGTGAACGGACCGAGCAGTACTTC; CDR3: CASSERTEQYF
size: few; V: TRBV18; D: NA; J: TRBJ2-7; length: 11; DNA: TGTGCCAGCTCAGCTTTTAGTGAGCAGTACTTC; CDR3: CASSAFSEQYF
size: few; V: TRBV4-1; D: NA; J: TRBJ2-5; length: 15; DNA: TGCGCCAGCAGCCAAGAGCAGGGTCGATACGAGACCCAGTACTTC; CDR3: CASSQEQGRYETQYF
size: NA; V: TRBV5-6; D: TRBD1; J: TRBJ2-5; length: 15; DNA: TGTGCCAGCAGCTTGGGGGTACAGGGGTGGGAGACCCAGTACTTC; CDR3: CASSLGVQGWETQYF
size: NA; V: TRBV5-6; D: TRBD2; J: TRBJ2-7; length: 15; DNA: TGTGCCAGCAGCTTGGGACTAGCGGGGACCTACGAGCAGTACTTC; CDR3: CASSLGLAGTYEQYF
size: few; V: TRBV4-1; D: NA; J: TRBJ1-5; length: 16; DNA: TGCGCCAGCAGCCAGAAACACCTAGGGAGCAATCAGCCCCAGCATTTT; CDR3: CASSQKHLGSNQPQHF
size: few; V: TRBV7-9; D: NA; J: TRBJ2-5; length: 14; DNA: TGTGCCAGCAGCCTGGGACTGCCGGTAGAGACCCAGTACTTC; CDR3: CASSLGLPVETQYF
size: NA; V: TRBV5-1; D: NA; J: TRBJ1-1; length: 13; DNA: TGCGCCAGCAGCTTGGACAGGAACACTGAAGCTTTCTTT; CDR3: CASSLDRNTEAFF
size: NA; V: TRBV5-1; D: NA; J: TRBJ2-7; length: 12; DNA: TGCGCCAGCAGCGGGGATGGATACGAGCAGTACTTC; CDR3: CASSGDGYEQYF
size: few; V: TRBV7-9; D: TRBD1; J: TRBJ1-4; length: 15; DNA: TGTGCCAGCAGCCCACAGGGGGCTGCTAATGAAAAACTGTTTTTT; CDR3: CASSPQGAANEKLFF
size: NA; V: TRBV19; D: NA; J: TRBJ2-1; length: 17; DNA: TGTGCCAGTAGTATTCTGCCTTCAGCGGAAAAAGACAATGAGCAGTTCTTC; CDR3: CASSILPSAEKDNEQFF